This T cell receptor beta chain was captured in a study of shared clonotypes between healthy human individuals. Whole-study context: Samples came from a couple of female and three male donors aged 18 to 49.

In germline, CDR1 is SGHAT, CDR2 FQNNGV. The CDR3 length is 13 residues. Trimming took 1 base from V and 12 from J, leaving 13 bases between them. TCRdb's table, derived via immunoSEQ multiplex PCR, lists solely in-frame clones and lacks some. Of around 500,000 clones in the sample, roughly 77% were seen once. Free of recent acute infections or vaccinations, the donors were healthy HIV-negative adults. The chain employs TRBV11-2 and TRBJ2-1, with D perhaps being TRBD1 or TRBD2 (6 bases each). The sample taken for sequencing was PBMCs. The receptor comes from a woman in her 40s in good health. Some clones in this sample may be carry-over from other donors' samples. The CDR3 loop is CASSLGGAPVQFF. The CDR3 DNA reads TGTGCCAGCAGCTTAGGGGGGGCCCCGGTGCAGTTCTTC.